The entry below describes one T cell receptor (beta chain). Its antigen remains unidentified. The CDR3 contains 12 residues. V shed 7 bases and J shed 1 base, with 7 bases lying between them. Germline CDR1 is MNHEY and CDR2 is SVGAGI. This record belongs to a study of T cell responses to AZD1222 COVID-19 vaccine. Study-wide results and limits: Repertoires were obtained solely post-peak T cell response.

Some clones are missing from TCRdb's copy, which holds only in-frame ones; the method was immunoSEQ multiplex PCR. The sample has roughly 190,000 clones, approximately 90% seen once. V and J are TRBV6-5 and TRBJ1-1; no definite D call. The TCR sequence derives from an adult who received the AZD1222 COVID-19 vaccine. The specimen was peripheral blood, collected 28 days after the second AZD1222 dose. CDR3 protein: CASTQRNTEAFF. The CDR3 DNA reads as TGTGCCAGCACCCAGAGGAACACTGAAGCTTTCTTT.